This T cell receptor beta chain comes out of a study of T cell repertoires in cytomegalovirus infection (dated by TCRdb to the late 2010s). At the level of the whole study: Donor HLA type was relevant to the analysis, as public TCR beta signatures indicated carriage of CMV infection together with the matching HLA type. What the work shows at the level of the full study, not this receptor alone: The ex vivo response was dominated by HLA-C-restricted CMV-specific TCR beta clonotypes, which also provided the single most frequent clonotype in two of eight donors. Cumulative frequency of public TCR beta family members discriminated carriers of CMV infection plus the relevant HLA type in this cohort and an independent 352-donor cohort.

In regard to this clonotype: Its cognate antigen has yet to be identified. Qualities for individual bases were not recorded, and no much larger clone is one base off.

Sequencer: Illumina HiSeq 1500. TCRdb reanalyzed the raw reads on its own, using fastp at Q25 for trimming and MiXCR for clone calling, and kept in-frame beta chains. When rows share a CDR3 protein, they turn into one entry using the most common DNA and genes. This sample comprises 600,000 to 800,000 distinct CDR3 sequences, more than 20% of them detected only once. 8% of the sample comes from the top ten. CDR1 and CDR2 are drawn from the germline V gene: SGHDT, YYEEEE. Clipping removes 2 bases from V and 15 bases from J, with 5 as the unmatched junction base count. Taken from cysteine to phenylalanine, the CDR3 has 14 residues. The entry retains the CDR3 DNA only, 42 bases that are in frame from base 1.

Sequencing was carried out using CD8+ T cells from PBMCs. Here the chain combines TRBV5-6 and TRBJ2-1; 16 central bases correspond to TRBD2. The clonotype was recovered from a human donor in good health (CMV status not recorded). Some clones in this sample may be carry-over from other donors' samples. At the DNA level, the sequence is TGTGCCAGCAGCTTCGGGACTAGCGGGGGGGTCCTGTTCTTC. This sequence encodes CASSFGTSGGVLFF.